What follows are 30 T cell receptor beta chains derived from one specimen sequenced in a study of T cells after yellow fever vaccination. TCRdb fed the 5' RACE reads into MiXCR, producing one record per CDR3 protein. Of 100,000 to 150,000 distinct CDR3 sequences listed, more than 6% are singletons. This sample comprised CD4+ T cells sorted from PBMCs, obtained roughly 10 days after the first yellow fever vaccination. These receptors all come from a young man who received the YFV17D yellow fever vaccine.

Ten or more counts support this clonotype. In DNA, the CDR3 is TGTGCCAGCAGTTACCAGGGGTCGAGGTCAGATACGCAGTATTTT. Amino acid sequence: CASSYQGSRSDTQYF. J is TRBJ2-3 and V is TRBV6-5, with D maybe TRBD1 (6 bases). The CDR3 is made up of 15 amino acids. CDR1 is MNHEY, CDR2 SVGAGI, per germline. Trimming took off 2 bases at V and 4 bases at J, with 13 bases between the two ends.

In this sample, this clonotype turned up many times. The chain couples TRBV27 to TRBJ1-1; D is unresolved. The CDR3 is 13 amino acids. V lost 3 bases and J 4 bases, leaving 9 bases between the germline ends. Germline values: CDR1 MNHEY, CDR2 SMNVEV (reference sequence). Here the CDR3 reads CASSFKETTEAFF. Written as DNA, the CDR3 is TGTGCCAGCAGTTTTAAAGAGACCACTGAAGCTTTCTTT.

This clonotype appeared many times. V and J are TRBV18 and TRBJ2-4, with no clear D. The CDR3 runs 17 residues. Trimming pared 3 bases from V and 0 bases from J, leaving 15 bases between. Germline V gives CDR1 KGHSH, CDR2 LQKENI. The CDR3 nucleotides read TGTGCCAGCTCACCTTCGGACGGACGACTAGCCAAAAACATTCAGTACTTC. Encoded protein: CASSPSDGRLAKNIQYF.

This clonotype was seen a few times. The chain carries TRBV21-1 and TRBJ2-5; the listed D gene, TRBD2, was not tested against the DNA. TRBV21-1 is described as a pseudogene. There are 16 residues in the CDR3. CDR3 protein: CASSLRLAGCEETQYF. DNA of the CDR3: TGTGCCAGCAGCCTCCGACTAGCGGGGTGTGAAGAGACCCAGTACTTC.

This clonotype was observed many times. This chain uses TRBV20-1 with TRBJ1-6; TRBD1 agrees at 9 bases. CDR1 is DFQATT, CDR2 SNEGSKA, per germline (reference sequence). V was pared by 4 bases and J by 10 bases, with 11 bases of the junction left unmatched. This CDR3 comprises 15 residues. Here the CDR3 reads CSATTAGTGRSPLHF. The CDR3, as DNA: TGCAGTGCTACTACAGCCGGGACAGGGCGCTCACCCCTCCACTTT.

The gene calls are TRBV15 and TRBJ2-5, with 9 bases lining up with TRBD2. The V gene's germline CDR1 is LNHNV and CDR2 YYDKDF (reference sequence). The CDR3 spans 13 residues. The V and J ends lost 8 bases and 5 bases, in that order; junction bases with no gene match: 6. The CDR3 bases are TGTGCCACCGCGGGGGGGGCTGGTGAGACCCAGTACTTC. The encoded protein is CATAGGAGETQYF.

CDR3 bases: TGTGCCAGCAGCTTTTGGGGGAAACCCTATAATTCACCCCTCCACTTT. Amino acid sequence: CASSFWGKPYNSPLHF. V gene TRBV7-3 combines with J gene TRBJ1-6, with D possibly matching TRBD1 (5 bases). V lost 3 bases and J lost 2, with 11 bases in between. Germline V lookup: CDR1 SGHTA, CDR2 FQGTGA. The CDR3 covers 16 residues.

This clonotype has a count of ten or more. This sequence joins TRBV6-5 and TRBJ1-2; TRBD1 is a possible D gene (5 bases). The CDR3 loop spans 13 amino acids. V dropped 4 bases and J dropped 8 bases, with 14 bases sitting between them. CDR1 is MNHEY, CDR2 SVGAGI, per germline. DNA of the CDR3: TGTGCCAGCAGTTCCACCGGGGACCGCGGCTACACCTTC. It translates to CASSSTGDRGYTF.

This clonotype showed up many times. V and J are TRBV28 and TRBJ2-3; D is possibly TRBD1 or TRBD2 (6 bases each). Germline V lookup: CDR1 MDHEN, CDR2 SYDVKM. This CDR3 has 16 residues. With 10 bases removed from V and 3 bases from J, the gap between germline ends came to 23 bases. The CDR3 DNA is TGTGCCACCAGCAAAGGGGGGCACCGCGGAACAGATACGCAGTATTTT. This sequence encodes CATSKGGHRGTDTQYF.

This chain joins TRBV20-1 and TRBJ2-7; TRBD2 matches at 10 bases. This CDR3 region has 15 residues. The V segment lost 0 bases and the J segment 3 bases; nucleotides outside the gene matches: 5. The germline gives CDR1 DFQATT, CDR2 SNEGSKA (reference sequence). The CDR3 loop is CSAREAGGPFYEQYV. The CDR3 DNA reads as TGCAGTGCTAGAGAAGCGGGGGGGCCATTCTACGAGCAGTACGTC.

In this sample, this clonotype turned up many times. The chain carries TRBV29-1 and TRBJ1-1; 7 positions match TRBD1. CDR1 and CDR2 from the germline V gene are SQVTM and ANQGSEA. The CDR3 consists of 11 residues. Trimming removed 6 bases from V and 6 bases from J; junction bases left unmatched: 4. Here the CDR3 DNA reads TGCAGCGTGAACAGGGGCGCTGAAGCTTTCTTT. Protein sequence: CSVNRGAEAFF. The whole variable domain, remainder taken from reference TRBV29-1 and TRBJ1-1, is SAVISQKPSRDICQRGTSLTIQCQVDSQVTMMFWYRQQPGQSLTLIATANQGSEATYESGFVIDKFPISRPNLTFSTLTVSNMSPEDSSIYLCSVNRGAEAFFGQGTRLTVV.

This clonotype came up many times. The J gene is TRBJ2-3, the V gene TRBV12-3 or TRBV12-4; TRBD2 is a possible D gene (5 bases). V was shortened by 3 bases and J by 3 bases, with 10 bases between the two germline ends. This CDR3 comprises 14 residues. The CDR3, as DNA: TGTGCCAGCAGTTTTGCGGGTACGACAGATACGCAGTATTTT. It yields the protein CASSFAGTTDTQYF.

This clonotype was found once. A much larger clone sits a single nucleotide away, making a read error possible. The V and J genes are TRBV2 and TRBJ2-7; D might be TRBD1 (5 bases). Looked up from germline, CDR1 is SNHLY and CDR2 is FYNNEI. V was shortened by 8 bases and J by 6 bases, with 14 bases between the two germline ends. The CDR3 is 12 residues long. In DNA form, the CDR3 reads TGTGCCAGCTCCAAGGACAAGGGCGAGCAGTACTTC. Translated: CASSKDKGEQYF.

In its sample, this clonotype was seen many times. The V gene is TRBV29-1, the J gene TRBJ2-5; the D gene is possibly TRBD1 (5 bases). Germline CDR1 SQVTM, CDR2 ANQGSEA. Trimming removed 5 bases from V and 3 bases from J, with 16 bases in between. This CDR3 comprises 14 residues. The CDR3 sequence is CSVLGVGGEETQYF. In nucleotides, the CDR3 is TGCAGCGTTTTAGGGGTAGGTGGAGAAGAGACCCAGTACTTC.

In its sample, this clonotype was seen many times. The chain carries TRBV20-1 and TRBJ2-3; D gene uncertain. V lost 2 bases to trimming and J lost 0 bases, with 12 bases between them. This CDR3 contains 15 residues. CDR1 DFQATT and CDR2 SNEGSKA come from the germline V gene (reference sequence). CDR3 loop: CSARNPGRSTDTQYF. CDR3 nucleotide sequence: TGCAGTGCTAGAAACCCCGGCAGGAGCACAGATACGCAGTATTTT.

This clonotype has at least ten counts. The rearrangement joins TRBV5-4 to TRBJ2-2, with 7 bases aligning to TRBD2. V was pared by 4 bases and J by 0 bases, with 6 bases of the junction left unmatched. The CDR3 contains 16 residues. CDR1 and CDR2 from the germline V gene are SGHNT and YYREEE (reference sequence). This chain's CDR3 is CASSQNRGANTGELFF. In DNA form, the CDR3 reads TGTGCCAGCAGCCAAAACCGGGGGGCGAACACCGGGGAGCTGTTTTTT.

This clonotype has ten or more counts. CDR3 DNA sequence: TGTGCCAGCAGCCGACCGGGGGACTCGGAGCAGTTCTTC. It encodes CASSRPGDSEQFF. The V gene is TRBV7-3, the J gene TRBJ2-1, with a tentative D call TRBD2 (6 bases). Deletions cut 5 bases from V and 10 bases from J, with 15 bases between. Per germline, CDR1 SGHTA and CDR2 FQGTGA. CDR3 length: 13 residues.

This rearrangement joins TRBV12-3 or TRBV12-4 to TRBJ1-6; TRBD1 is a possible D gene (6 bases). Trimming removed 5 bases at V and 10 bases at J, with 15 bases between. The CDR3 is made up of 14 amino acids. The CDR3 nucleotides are TGTGCCAGCAGTATGACAGGAGGCAAATCACCCCTCCACTTT. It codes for CASSMTGGKSPLHF.

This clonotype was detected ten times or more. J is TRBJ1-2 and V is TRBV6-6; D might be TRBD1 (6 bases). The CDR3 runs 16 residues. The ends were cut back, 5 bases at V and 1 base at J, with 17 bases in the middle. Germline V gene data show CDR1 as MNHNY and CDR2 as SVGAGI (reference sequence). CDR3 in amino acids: CASSDGGEGGNYGYTF. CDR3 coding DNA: TGTGCCAGCAGTGACGGAGGGGAAGGGGGTAACTATGGCTACACCTTC.

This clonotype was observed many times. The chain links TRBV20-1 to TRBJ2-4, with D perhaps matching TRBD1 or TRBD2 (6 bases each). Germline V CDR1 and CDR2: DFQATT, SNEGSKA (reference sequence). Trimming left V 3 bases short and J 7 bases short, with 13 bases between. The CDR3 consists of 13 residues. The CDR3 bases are TGCAGTGCTAGCTCCGGGGGCTACAACATTCAGTACTTC. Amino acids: CSASSGGYNIQYF.

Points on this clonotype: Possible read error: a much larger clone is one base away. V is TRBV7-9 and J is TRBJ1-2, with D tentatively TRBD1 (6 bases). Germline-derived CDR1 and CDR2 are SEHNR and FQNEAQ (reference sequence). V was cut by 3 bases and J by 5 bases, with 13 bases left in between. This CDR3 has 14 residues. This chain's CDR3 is CASSLSGVEYGYTF. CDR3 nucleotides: TGTGCCAGCAGCTTGTCAGGGGTTGAATATGGCTACACCTTC.

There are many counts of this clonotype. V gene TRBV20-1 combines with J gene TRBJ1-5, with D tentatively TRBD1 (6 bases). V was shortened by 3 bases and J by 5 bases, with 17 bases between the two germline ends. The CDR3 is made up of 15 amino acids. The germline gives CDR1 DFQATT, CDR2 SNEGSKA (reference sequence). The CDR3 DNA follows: TGCAGTGCTAGTAGGGGAAGACAGGTAGATCAGCCCCAGCATTTT. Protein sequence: CSASRGRQVDQPQHF.

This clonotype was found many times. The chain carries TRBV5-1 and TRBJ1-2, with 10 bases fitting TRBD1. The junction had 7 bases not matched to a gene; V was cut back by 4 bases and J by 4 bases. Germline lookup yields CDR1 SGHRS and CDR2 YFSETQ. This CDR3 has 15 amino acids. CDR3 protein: CASSLGTGDTYGYTF. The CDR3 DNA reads TGCGCCAGCAGCCTCGGGACAGGGGATACCTATGGCTACACCTTC.

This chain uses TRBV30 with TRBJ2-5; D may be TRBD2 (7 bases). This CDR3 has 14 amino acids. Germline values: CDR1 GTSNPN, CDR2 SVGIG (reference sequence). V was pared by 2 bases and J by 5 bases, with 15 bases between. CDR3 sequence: CAWSNLRGAETQYF. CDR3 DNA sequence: TGTGCCTGGAGTAACCTCCGGGGGGCTGAGACCCAGTACTTC.

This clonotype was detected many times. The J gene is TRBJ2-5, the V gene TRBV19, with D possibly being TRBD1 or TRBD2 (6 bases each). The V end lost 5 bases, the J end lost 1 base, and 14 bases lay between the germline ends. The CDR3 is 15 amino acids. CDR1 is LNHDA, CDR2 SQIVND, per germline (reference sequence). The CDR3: CASSRGPGFQETQYF. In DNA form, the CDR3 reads TGTGCCAGTAGTCGGGGGCCGGGGTTCCAAGAGACCCAGTACTTC.

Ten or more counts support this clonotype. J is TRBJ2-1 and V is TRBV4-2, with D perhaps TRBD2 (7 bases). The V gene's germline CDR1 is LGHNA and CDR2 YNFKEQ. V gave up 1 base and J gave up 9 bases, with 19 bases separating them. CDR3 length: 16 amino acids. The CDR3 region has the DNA TGTGCCAGCAGCCAAGTATCCGCGGGGGCAAGGAGTGAGCAGTTCTTC. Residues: CASSQVSAGARSEQFF.

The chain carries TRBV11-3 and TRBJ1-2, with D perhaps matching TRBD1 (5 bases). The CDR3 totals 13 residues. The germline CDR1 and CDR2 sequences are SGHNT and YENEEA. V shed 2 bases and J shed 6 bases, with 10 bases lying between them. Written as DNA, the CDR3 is TGTGCCAGCAGCTTACAGGGAGGTGATGGCTACACCTTC. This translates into CASSLQGGDGYTF.

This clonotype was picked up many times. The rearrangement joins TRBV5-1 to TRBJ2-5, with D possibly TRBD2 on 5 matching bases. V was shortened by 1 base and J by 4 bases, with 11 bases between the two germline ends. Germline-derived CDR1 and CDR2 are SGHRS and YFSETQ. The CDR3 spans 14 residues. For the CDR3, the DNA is TGCGCCAGCAGCTTGTTCGGGGATAGAGAGACCCAGTACTTC. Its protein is CASSLFGDRETQYF.

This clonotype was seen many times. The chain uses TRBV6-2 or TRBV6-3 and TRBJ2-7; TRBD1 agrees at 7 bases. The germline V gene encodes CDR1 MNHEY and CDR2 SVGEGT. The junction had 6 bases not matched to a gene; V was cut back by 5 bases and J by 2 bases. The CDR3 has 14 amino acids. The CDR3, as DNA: TGTGCCAGCAGTCCCGACAGGGCGACCTACGAGCAGTACTTC. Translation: CASSPDRATYEQYF.

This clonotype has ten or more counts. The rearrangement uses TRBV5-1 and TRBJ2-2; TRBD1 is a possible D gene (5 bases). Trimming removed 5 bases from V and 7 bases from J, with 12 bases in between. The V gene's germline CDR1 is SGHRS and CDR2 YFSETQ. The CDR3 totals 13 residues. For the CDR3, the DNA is TGCGCCAGCAGGGACATGACTGACGGGGAGCTGTTTTTT. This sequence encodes CASRDMTDGELFF.